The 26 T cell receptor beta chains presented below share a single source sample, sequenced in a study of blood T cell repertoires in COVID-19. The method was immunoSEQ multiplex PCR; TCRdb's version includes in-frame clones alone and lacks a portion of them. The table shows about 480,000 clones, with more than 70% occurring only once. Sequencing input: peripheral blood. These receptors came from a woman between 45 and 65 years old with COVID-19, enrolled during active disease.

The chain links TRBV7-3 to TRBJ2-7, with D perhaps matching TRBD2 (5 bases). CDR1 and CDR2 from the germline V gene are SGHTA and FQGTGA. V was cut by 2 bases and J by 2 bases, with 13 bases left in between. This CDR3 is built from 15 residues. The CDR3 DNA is TGTGCCAGCAGCTTAGGGCGGGTTCTAACCTACGAGCAGTACTTC. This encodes CASSLGRVLTYEQYF.

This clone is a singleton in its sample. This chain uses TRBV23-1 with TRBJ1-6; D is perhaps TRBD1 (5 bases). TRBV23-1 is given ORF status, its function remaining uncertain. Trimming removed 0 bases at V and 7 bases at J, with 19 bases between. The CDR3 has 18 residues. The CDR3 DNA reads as TGCGCCAGCAGTCAATCGAAGGAGGAGGGGAGAAAAAATTCACCCCTCCACTTT. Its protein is CASSQSKEEGRKNSPLHF.

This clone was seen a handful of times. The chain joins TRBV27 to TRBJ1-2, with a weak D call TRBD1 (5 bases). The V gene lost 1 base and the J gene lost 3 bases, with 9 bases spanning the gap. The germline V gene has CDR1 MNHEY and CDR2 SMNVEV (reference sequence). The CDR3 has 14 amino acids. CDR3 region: CASSLWGGDYGYTF. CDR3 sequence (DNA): TGTGCCAGCAGTTTATGGGGGGGGGACTATGGCTACACCTTC.

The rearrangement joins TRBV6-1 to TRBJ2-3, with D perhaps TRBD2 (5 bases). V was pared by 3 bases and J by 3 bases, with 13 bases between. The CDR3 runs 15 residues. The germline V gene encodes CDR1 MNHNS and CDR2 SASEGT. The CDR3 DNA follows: TGTGCCAGCAGTGAGCCCTCAGGACTGACAGATACGCAGTATTTT. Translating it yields CASSEPSGLTDTQYF.

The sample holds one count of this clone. The CDR3 is CASSVDSNSPLHF. DNA of the CDR3: TGTGCCAGCAGCGTAGACAGTAATTCACCCCTCCACTTT. This chain uses TRBV9 with TRBJ1-6; D is unclear. The germline CDR1 and CDR2 sequences are SGDLS and YYNGEE. V lost 0 bases, J lost 6 bases, and 4 bases lay in between. This CDR3 region has 13 residues. The full variable domain, completed using reference TRBV9 and TRBJ1-6, is DSGVTQTPKHLITATGQRVTLRCSPRSGDLSVYWYQQSLDQGLQFLIQYYNGEERAKGNILERFSAQQFPDLHSELNLSSLELGDSALYFCASSVDSNSPLHFGNGTRLTVT.

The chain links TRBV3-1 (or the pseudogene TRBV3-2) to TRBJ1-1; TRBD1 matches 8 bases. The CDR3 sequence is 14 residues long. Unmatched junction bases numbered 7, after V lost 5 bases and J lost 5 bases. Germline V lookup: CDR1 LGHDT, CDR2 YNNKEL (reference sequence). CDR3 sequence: CASSSGQGGTEAFF. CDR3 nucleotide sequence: TGTGCCAGCAGCTCCGGACAGGGAGGAACTGAAGCTTTCTTT.

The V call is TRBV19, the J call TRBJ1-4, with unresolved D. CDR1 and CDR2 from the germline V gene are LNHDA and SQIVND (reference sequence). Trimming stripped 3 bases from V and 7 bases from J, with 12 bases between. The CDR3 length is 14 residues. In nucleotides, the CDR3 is TGTGCCAGTAGTATGGACGGGGTGGGTGAAAAACTGTTTTTT. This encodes CASSMDGVGEKLFF. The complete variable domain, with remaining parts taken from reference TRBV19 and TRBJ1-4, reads DGGITQSPKYLFRKEGQNVTLSCEQNLNHDAMYWYRQDPGQGLRLIYYSQIVNDFQKGDIAEGYSVSREKKESFPLTVTSAQKNPTAFYLCASSMDGVGEKLFFGSGTQLSVL.

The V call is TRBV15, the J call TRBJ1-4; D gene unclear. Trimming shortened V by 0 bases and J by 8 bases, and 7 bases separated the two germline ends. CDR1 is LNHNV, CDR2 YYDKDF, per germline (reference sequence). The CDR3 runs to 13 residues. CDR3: CATSRDYREKLFF. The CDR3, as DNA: TGTGCCACCAGCAGAGATTATAGAGAAAAACTGTTTTTT. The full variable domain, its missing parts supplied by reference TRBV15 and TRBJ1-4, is DAMVIQNPRYQVTQFGKPVTLSCSQTLNHNVMYWYQQKSSQAPKLLFHYYDKDFNNEADTPDNFQSRRPNTSFCFLDIRSPGLGDTAMYLCATSRDYREKLFFGSGTQLSVL.

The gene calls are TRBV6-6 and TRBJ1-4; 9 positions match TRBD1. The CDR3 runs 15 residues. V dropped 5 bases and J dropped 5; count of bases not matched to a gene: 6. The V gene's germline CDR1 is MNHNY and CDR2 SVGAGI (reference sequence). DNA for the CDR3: TGTGCCAGCAGTACCGGACAGGGGAGGAATGAAAAACTGTTTTTT. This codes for CASSTGQGRNEKLFF.

The CDR3 sequence is CASSPQENTEAFF. The CDR3 DNA follows: TGTGCCAGTAGTCCCCAGGAGAACACTGAAGCTTTCTTT. The chain recombines TRBV19 with TRBJ1-1; D ambiguous. With 5 bases removed from V and 1 base from J, the gap between germline ends came to 8 bases. CDR1 and CDR2 from the germline V gene are LNHDA and SQIVND (reference sequence). The CDR3 length is 13 residues.

CDR3 nucleotides: TGTGCCAGCAGCTTAGGCGCGATGCTGATGAACACTGAAGCTTTCTTT. This sequence encodes CASSLGAMLMNTEAFF. The V gene is TRBV11-2, the J gene TRBJ1-1; D not certain. The length of the CDR3 is 16 residues. Germline CDR1 and CDR2: SGHAT and FQNNGV. Trimming took 1 base from V and 0 from J, leaving 12 bases between them.

The CDR3 sequence: CASSFFSGELFF. CDR3 DNA: TGTGCCAGCAGCTTCTTCTCCGGGGAGCTGTTTTTT. This chain connects TRBV7-8 to TRBJ2-2, with no clear D. Trimming pared 3 bases from V and 6 bases from J, leaving 5 bases between. The CDR3 is 12 residues long. Germline V gene sequence: CDR1 SGHVS, CDR2 FQNEAQ.

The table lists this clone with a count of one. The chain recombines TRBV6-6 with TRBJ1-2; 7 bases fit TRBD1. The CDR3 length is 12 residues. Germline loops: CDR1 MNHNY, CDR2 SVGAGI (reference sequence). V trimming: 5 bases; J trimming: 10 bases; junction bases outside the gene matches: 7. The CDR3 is CASSPDREYYTF. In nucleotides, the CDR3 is TGTGCCAGCAGTCCCGACAGGGAGTACTACACCTTC.

The CDR3 DNA reads TGTGCCAGTAGTACTTCAGGGACTGGGGCCAACGTCCTGACTTTC. Translation gives CASSTSGTGANVLTF. J is TRBJ2-6 and V is TRBV19; tentative D call: TRBD1 (5 bases). The V gene's germline CDR1 is LNHDA and CDR2 SQIVND (reference sequence). V was clipped by 4 bases and J by 2 bases, with 9 bases between them. CDR3 size: 15 residues. Supplemented by reference TRBV19 and TRBJ2-6, the full variable domain reads DGGITQSPKYLFRKEGQNVTLSCEQNLNHDAMYWYRQDPGQGLRLIYYSQIVNDFQKGDIAEGYSVSREKKESFPLTVTSAQKNPTAFYLCASSTSGTGANVLTFGAGSRLTVL.

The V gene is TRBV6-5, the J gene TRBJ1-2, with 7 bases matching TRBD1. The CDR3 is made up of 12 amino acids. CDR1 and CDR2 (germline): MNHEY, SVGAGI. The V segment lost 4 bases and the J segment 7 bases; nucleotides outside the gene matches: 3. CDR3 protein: CASSLTGPGYTF. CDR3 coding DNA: TGTGCCAGCAGTTTGACAGGGCCTGGCTACACCTTC.

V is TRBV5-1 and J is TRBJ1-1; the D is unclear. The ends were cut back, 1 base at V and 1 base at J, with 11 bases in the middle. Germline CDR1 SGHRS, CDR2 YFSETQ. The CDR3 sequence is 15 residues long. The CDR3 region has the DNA TGCGCCAGCAGCTTGTCAGTGGCGGGGAACACTGAAGCTTTCTTT. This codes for CASSLSVAGNTEAFF.

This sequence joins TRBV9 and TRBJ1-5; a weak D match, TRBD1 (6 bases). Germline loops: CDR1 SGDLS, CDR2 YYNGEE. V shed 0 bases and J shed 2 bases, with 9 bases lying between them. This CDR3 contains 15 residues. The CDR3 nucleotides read TGTGCCAGCAGCGTAGGGACAGCGGGCAATCAGCCCCAGCATTTT. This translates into CASSVGTAGNQPQHF.

The CDR3 reads CASSVEKGGPMNTEAFF. The DNA of the CDR3 is TGTGCCAGCAGCGTAGAGAAAGGGGGCCCCATGAACACTGAAGCTTTCTTT. This sequence joins TRBV9 and TRBJ1-1, with TRBD1 matching over 7 bases. Per the germline V gene, CDR1 is SGDLS and CDR2 is YYNGEE. CDR3 length: 17 residues. V lost 0 bases, J lost 0 bases, and 8 bases stayed unmatched.

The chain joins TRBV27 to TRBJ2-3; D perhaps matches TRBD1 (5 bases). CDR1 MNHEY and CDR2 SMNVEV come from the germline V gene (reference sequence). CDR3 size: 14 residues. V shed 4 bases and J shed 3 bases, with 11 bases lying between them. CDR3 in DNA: TGTGCCAGCAGTTCAGGGATTGTTACAGATACGCAGTATTTT. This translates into CASSSGIVTDTQYF.

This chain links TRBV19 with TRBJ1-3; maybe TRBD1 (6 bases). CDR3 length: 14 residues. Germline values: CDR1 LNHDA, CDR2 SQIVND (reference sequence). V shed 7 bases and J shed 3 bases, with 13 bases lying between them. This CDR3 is CASTLRGSGNTIYF. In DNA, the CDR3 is TGTGCCAGTACCCTCAGGGGAAGTGGAAACACCATATATTTT. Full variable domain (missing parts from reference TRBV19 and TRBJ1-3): DGGITQSPKYLFRKEGQNVTLSCEQNLNHDAMYWYRQDPGQGLRLIYYSQIVNDFQKGDIAEGYSVSREKKESFPLTVTSAQKNPTAFYLCASTLRGSGNTIYFGEGSWLTVV.

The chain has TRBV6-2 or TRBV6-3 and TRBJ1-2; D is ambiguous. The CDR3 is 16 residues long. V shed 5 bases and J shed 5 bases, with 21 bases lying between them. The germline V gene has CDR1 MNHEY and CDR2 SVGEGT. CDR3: CASSRDPTTTPYGYTF. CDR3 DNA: TGTGCCAGCAGTCGAGACCCGACAACCACACCGTATGGCTACACCTTC.

The CDR3 protein is CASSQRTGILHEQYF. In DNA, the CDR3 is TGCGCCAGCAGTCAGAGGACAGGGATACTCCACGAGCAGTACTTC. The chain joins TRBV23-1 to TRBJ2-7; TRBD1 agrees at 8 bases. TRBV23-1 is an ORF, with its function uncertain. With 3 bases clipped from V and 5 bases from J, the junction kept 9 bases outside the gene matches. The CDR3 length is 15 residues.

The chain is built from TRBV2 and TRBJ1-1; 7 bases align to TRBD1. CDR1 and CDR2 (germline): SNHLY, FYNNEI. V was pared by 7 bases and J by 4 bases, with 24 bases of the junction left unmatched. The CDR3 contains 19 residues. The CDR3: CASTLAPGGRSVIGTEAFF. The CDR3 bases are TGTGCCAGCACCCTTGCTCCAGGGGGGCGATCAGTCATCGGCACTGAAGCTTTCTTT.

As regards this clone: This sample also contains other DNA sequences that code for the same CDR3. CDR3 nucleotides: TGTGCCAGCAGTCCCACAGGGGCGTACACTGAAGCTTTCTTT. Residues: CASSPTGAYTEAFF. V is TRBV27 and J is TRBJ1-1, with TRBD1 identical over 7 bases. J gave up 3 bases and V 5 bases, and 6 bases lay outside the gene matches. Germline CDR1 reads MNHEY; CDR2 reads SMNVEV (reference sequence). The CDR3 extends over 14 amino acids.

The CDR3, as DNA: TGTGCCAGCAGTTTATTTGTCGGGGGGGCAGATACGCAGTATTTT. It codes for CASSLFVGGADTQYF. This chain connects TRBV27 to TRBJ2-3; 8 nucleotides align to TRBD2. The V segment lost 1 base and the J segment 4 bases; nucleotides outside the gene matches: 4. The germline gives CDR1 MNHEY, CDR2 SMNVEV (reference sequence). The CDR3 loop spans 15 amino acids.

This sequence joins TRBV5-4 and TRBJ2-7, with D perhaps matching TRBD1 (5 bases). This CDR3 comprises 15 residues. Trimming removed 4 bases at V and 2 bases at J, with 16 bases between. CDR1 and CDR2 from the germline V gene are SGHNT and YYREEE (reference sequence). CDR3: CASSEGVGFTYEQYF. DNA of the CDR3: TGTGCCAGCAGCGAAGGGGTAGGATTTACCTACGAGCAGTACTTC. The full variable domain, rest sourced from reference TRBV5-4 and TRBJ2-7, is ETGVTQSPTHLIKTRGQQVTLRCSSQSGHNTVSWYQQALGQGPQFIFQYYREEENGRGNFPPRFSGLQFPNYSSELNVNALELDDSALYLCASSEGVGFTYEQYFGPGTRLTVT.